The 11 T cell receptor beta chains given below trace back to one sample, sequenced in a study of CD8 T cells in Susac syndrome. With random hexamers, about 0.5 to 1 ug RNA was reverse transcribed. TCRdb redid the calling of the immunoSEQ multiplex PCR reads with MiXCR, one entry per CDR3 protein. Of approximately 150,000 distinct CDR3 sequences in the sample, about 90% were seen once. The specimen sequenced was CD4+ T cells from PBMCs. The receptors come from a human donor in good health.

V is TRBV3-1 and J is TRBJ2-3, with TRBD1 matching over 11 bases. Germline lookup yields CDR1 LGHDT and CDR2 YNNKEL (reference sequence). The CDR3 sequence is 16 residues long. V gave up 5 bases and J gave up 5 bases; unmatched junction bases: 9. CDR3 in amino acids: CASSSLGDRGRDTQYF. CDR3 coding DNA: TGTGCCAGCAGCTCCCTCGGGGACAGGGGGAGAGATACGCAGTATTTT.

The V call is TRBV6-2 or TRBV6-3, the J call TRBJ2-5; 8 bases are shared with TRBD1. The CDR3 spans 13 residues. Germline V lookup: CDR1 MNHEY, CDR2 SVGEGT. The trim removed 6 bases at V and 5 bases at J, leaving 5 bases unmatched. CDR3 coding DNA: TGTGCCAGCAGGGTCGCAGGGGGCGAGACCCAGTACTTC. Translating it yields CASRVAGGETQYF.

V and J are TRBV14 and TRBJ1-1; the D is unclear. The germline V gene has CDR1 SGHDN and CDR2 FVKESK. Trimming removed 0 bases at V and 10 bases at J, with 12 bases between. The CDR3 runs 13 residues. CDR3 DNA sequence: TGTGCCAGCAGCCAAGAGGCCCGGCTCCCAGCTTTCTTT. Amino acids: CASSQEARLPAFF. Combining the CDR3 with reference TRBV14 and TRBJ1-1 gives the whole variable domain EAGVTQFPSHSVIEKGQTVTLRCDPISGHDNLYWYRRVMGKEIKFLLHFVKESKQDESGMPNNRFLAERTGGTYSTLKVQPAELEDSGVYFCASSQEARLPAFFGQGTRLTVV.

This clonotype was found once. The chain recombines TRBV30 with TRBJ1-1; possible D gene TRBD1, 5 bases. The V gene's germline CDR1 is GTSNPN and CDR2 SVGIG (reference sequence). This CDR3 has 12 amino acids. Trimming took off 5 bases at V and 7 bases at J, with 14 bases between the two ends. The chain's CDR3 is CAWGGVGNEAFF. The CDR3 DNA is TGTGCCTGGGGGGGTGTAGGGAATGAAGCTTTCTTT.

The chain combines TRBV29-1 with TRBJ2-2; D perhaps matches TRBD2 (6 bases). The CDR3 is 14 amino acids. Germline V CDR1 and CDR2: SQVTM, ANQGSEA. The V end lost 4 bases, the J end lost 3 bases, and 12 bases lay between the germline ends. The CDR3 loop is CSVGVGGDTGELFF. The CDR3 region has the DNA TGCAGCGTTGGGGTGGGAGGCGACACCGGGGAGCTGTTTTTT.

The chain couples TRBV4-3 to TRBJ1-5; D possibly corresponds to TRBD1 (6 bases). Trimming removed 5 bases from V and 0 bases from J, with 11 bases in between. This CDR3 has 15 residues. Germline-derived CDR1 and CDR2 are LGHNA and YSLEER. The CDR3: CASSFRQDSNQPQHF. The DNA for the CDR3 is TGCGCCAGCAGCTTTCGACAGGATAGCAATCAGCCCCAGCATTTT.

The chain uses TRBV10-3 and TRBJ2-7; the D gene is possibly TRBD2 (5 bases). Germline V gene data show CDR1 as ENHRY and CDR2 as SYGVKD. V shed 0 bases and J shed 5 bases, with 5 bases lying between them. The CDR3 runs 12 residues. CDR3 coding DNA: TGTGCCATCAGTGAGTCGGAGGACGAGCAGTACTTC. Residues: CAISESEDEQYF.

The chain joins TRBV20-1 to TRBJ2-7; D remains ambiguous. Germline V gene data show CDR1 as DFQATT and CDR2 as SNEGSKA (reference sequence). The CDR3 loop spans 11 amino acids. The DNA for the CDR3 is TGCAGCGTCGGCGAAGGCTACGAGCAGTACTTC. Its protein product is CSVGEGYEQYF.

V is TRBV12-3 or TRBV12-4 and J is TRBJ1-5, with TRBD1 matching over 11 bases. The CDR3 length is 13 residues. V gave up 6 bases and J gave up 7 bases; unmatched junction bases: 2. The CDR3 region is CASRGQGGQPQHF. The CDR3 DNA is TGTGCCAGCAGGGGACAGGGGGGACAGCCCCAGCATTTT.

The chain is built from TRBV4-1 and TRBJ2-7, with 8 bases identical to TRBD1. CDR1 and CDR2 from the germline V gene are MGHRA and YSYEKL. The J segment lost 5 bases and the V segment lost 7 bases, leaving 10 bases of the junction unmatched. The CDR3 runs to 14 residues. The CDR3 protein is CASTRDRTSDEQYF. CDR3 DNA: TGCGCCAGCACCCGGGACAGGACTTCGGACGAGCAGTACTTC.

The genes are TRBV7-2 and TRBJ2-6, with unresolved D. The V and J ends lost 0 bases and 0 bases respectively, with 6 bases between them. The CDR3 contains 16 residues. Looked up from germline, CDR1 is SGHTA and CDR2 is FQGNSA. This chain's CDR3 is CASSLAISSGANVLTF. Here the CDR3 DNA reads TGTGCCAGCAGCTTAGCTATTAGCTCTGGGGCCAACGTCCTGACTTTC.